Listed below are T cell receptor beta chains from one sample, sequenced in a study of radiotherapy plus CTLA-4 blockade in lung cancer. TCRdb's copy holds only in-frame clones and misses some; the assay was immunoSEQ multiplex PCR. The profile shows approximately 34,000 clones, around 70% of them singletons. The starting material was peripheral blood, obtained from a patient treated with radiotherapy plus ipilimumab. All receptors come from a human donor with non-small cell lung cancer who had stable disease on radiotherapy plus ipilimumab. The CDR3 runs from the conserved cysteine through the conserved F or W. A D gene is named only where the DNA matches it firmly. Clone size, where shown, is once, few, many, or a class for clones that have expanded.

TRBV13	TRBD1	-	TRBJ2-7	TGTGCCAGCAGCTTACAGGACAGGGGGCTTTACGAGCAGTACTTC	CASSLQDRGLYEQYF
TRBV6-5	TRBD2	-	TRBJ2-5	TGTGCCAGCAGTTACTCGGGTGGCGGGAGCAGAGAGACCCAGTACTTC	CASSYSGGGSRETQYF
TRBV12-5	-	-	TRBJ2-3	TGTGCTAGTGGTTTGGCGGGGAGCACAGATACGCAGTATTTT	CASGLAGSTDTQYF
TRBV5-1	-	-	TRBJ2-7	TGCGCCAGCAGCTTGCAGGGCGAGCAGTACTTC	CASSLQGEQYF
TRBV5-4	-	-	TRBJ2-5	TGTGCCAGCAGCGGGCGGGACCGAGAAGAGACCCAGTACTTC	CASSGRDREETQYF
TRBV5-6	-	-	TRBJ2-1	TGTGCCAGCAGTCGCCAAGCGGTGACCCCCTACAATGAGCAGTTCTTC	CASSRQAVTPYNEQFF
TRBV11-3	TRBD1	-	TRBJ1-1	TGTGCCAGCAGCTTAGTTGGGACAGTGAACACTGAAGCTTTCTTT	CASSLVGTVNTEAFF
TRBV10-3	-	-	TRBJ1-5	TGTGCCATCAGTCCACAGGGCCCTGCCAATCAGCCCCAGCATTTT	CAISPQGPANQPQHF
TRBV7-9	-	-	TRBJ2-7	TGTGCCAGCAGCTCCTCTGAAGGAGCGGGTAGGTACGAGCAGTACTTC	CASSSSEGAGRYEQYF
TRBV5-1	TRBD1	-	TRBJ1-4	TGCGCCAGCAGCCAGGTCCCGGGACAGGGTGAACTGTTTTTT	CASSQVPGQGELFF
TRBV7-8	-	-	TRBJ1-3	TGTGCCAGCAGTCTTGGACCGACCTCTGGAAACACCATATATTTT	CASSLGPTSGNTIYF
TRBV6-5	TRBD2	-	TRBJ2-5	TGTGCCAGCAGTTCTCCGGGACTAGCGGGTGGGACCCAGTACTTC	CASSSPGLAGGTQYF
TRBV12-2	-	-	TRBJ2-2	TGTGCAAGTCGCTTAGTTGAGTTTTTCTCCGAGGGGACTCAGGGGGTGACCGGGGAGCTGTTTTTT	CASRLVEFFSEGTQGVTGELFF
TRBV18	TRBD1	-	TRBJ1-1	TGTGCCAGCTCTCCCCGGACAGGGGGTCAGAACACTGAAGCTTTCTTT	CASSPRTGGQNTEAFF
TRBV30	TRBD1	-	TRBJ2-3	TGTGCCTGGAGCCCCGGACAGGGGCGAATCACAGATACGCAGTATTTT	CAWSPGQGRITDTQYF
TRBV2	-	-	TRBJ2-4	TGTGCCAGCAGTGAAGCGGGGGGGGGCCTAGCCAAAAACATTCAGTACTTC	CASSEAGGGLAKNIQYF
TRBV5-1	TRBD2	-	TRBJ2-5	TGCGCCAGCAGCCAAGGGACTAGCGGGGGGTCCGGGACCCAGTACTTC	CASSQGTSGGSGTQYF
TRBV18	-	-	TRBJ2-2	TGTGCCAGCTCGGTATCGCCCCCAGCGAACACCGGGGAGCTGTTTTTT	CASSVSPPANTGELFF
TRBV28	-	-	TRBJ2-1	TGTGCCAGCCGAAGAGGGCCGGGCTACAATGAGCAGTTCTTC	CASRRGPGYNEQFF
TRBV7-6	TRBD2	-	TRBJ2-3	TGTGCCAGCAGCCCACGAGCGGGGAGGGGCACAGATACGCAGTATTTT	CASSPRAGRGTDTQYF
TRBV4-2	TRBD2	-	TRBJ2-3	TGTGCCAGCAGCCAGAGAGGTAGCGGGAGGGCCGAGACAGATACGCAGTATTTT	CASSQRGSGRAETDTQYF
TRBV2	TRBD2	-	TRBJ2-1	TGTGCCAGCAGTGACCTCTTGAGGGCTAGCGGGACCCGCCTTCGCTACAATGAGCAGTTCTTC	CASSDLLRASGTRLRYNEQFF
TRBV5-6	-	-	TRBJ2-5	TGTGCCAGCAGCTTGTTGCTGACGGCCATCGGGGAGACCCAGTACTTC	CASSLLLTAIGETQYF
TRBV4-3	-	few	TRBJ1-1	TGCGCCAGCAGCCAAGTGAGGGGATTGAGTGCTGAAGCTTTCTTT	CASSQVRGLSAEAFF
TRBV7-2	TRBD2	-	TRBJ2-5	TGTGCCAGCAGCGTAGGGACTAGACAAGAGACCCAGTACTTC	CASSVGTRQETQYF
TRBV19	TRBD1	-	TRBJ2-1	TGTGCCAGTAGTACCGGACAGGGGAGGGTGGATGAGCAGTTCTTC	CASSTGQGRVDEQFF
TRBV7-2	TRBD1	-	TRBJ2-3	TGTGCCAGCTCCCGGGACAGGGGTACAGATACGCAGTATTTT	CASSRDRGTDTQYF
TRBV11-2	-	-	TRBJ1-5	TGTGCCAGCAGCTTCGGGCAGGGGCAGCCCCAGCATTTT	CASSFGQGQPQHF
TRBV2	-	-	TRBJ1-5	TGTGCCAGCCGTCCCGAGGCCGATTATAGCAATCAGCCCCAGCATTTT	CASRPEADYSNQPQHF
TRBV11-3	-	-	TRBJ1-2	TGTGCCAGCAGCTTAGGGGGAGTCGACTATGGCTACACCTTC	CASSLGGVDYGYTF
TRBV2	-	-	TRBJ1-4	TGTGCCAGCAGCGGCCTCGGGAGCCGGGAAAAACTGTTTTTT	CASSGLGSREKLFF
TRBV7-6	TRBD1	-	TRBJ2-2	TGTGCCAGCACCCTAGCCCGGGACAGGGCCTACGGCACCGGGGAGCTGTTTTTT	CASTLARDRAYGTGELFF
TRBV7-2	TRBD1	medium-sized	TRBJ2-7	TGTGCCAGCAGCCCGGACAGGGGGCTCTACGAGCAGTACTTC	CASSPDRGLYEQYF
TRBV5-1	-	-	TRBJ1-2	TGCGCCAGCAGCTTGGGACCCGGGTCCGGGGATGGCTACACCTTC	CASSLGPGSGDGYTF
TRBV27	TRBD2	-	TRBJ2-1	TGTGCCAGCAGTTTACTAGCGGGAGAGGTGGACAATGAGCAGTTCTTC	CASSLLAGEVDNEQFF
TRBV25-1	-	few	TRBJ2-5	TGTGCCAGCAGTAAGGACTCGCAGGGGCAAGAGACCCAGTACTTC	CASSKDSQGQETQYF
TRBV25-1	-	-	TRBJ2-5	TGTGCCAGCAGTGAACCGGGACGGAGGCAAGAGACCCAGTACTTC	CASSEPGRRQETQYF
TRBV4-1	TRBD1	few	TRBJ2-5	TGCGCCAGCGACAAGGGCGGGACAGGGGAGACCCAGTACTTC	CASDKGGTGETQYF
TRBV7-8	TRBD1	-	TRBJ1-2	TGTGCCAGCAGCATAGACAGGGGATATGGCTACACCTTC	CASSIDRGYGYTF
TRBV7-9	-	-	TRBJ1-4	TGTGCCAGCAGCTTCTCCGGCGACAAGAGTAATGAAAAACTGTTTTTT	CASSFSGDKSNEKLFF
TRBV19	TRBD2	once	TRBJ2-5	TGTGCCAGTAGTCCCGGGACTAGCGGGAGTTCTAGGGAGACCCAGTACTTC	CASSPGTSGSSRETQYF
TRBV12-5	-	-	TRBJ1-1	TGTGCTAGTGGTTTGGGGGGTAGCACTGAAGCTTTCTTT	CASGLGGSTEAFF
TRBV6-5	-	-	TRBJ2-7	TGTGCCAGCAGCCAGGGTGGCGAGCAGTACTTC	CASSQGGEQYF
TRBV7-6	TRBD2	-	TRBJ2-1	TGTGCCAGCAGCTTAGCTCTAGCGGGGGCCACGGGCGAGCAGTTCTTC	CASSLALAGATGEQFF
TRBV19	-	-	TRBJ1-4	TGTGCCAGTAGTGCCGCCCCTGCAACTAATGAAAAACTGTTTTTT	CASSAAPATNEKLFF
TRBV27	-	once	TRBJ2-7	TGTGCCAGCAGGGCAGGGGCGAGCCACGAGCAGTACTTC	CASRAGASHEQYF